The 9 T cell receptor beta chains in this list originate from one sample, sequenced in a study of CD8+ T cells in alopecia areata. Treatment in this sample: oral pan-JAK inhibitor, 5-10 mg twice daily. Extracted RNA was reverse transcribed into cDNA, the sequencing template. TCRdb's table, derived via immunoSEQ multiplex PCR, lists solely in-frame clones and lacks some. Of approximately 150,000 clones in the sample, roughly 50% were seen once. The sample consisted of CD4+ T cells sorted from blood, taken at approximately week 55, from a patient treated with tofacitinib. These receptors were taken from a human donor with alopecia areata.

V usage is TRBV25-1 and J usage is TRBJ2-7; 8 nucleotides match TRBD1. J was trimmed by 1 base and V by 3 bases; bases with no gene match: 8. Looked up from germline, CDR1 is MGHDK and CDR2 is SYGVNS. The CDR3 has 16 amino acids. The CDR3 DNA sequence: TGTGCCAGCAGTGACCCCGCAGGGGGCTTGTCCTACGAGCAGTACTTC. Translating it yields CASSDPAGGLSYEQYF.

This clone is a singleton in its sample. The V gene is TRBV29-1, the J gene TRBJ1-6, with 7 nucleotides matching TRBD1. V lost 7 bases, J lost 10 bases, and 10 bases stayed unmatched. Germline V gene lookup returns CDR1 SQVTM and CDR2 ANQGSEA. The CDR3 consists of 13 residues. DNA of the CDR3: TGCAGCGCTCTGACAGGGAGCGGCTCACCCCTCCACTTT. This encodes CSALTGSGSPLHF.

The chain joins TRBV5-6 to TRBJ2-1; the D gene is possibly TRBD1 (5 bases). V was clipped by 0 bases and J by 4 bases, with 8 bases between them. The CDR3 covers 14 residues. Germline CDR1 and CDR2: SGHDT and YYEEEE. This CDR3 is CASSLGSGYNEQFF. The CDR3 DNA reads as TGTGCCAGCAGCTTGGGCTCAGGGTACAATGAGCAGTTCTTC. The variable domain in full, with the rest retrieved from reference TRBV5-6 and TRBJ2-1, is DAGVTQSPTHLIKTRGQQVTLRCSPKSGHDTVSWYQQALGQGPQFIFQYYEEEERQRGNFPDRFSGHQFPNYSSELNVNALLLGDSALYLCASSLGSGYNEQFFGPGTRLTVL.

This chain joins TRBV7-2 and TRBJ2-7; 9 bases agree with TRBD1. Germline V gene data show CDR1 as SGHTA and CDR2 as FQGNSA. Trimming removed 4 bases from V and 5 bases from J; junction bases left unmatched: 12. The CDR3 is 16 residues long. The CDR3 DNA follows: TGTGCCAGCAGCTACCTCGGACAGGGGTTCGGGAACGAGCAGTACTTC. As protein: CASSYLGQGFGNEQYF.

The chain employs TRBV21-1 and TRBJ2-7; the listed D gene, TRBD1, was not tested against the DNA. TRBV21-1 is described as a pseudogene. This CDR3 spans 14 amino acids. Written as DNA, the CDR3 is TGTGCCAGCAGCCGTAGTAGGGGGCCCTACGAGCAGTACTTC. Amino acid sequence: CASSRSRGPYEQYF.

The chain uses TRBV7-2 and TRBJ2-5; TRBD2 aligns across 7 bases. J lost 2 bases, V lost 1 base, and 10 bases had no gene match. The germline V gene has CDR1 SGHTA and CDR2 FQGNSA. The length of the CDR3 is 17 residues. The CDR3 nucleotides read TGTGCCAGCAGCTTAGTATCGGCTGCAGCGGGGCAAGAGACCCAGTACTTC. Translating gives CASSLVSAAAGQETQYF.

The chain couples TRBV30 to TRBJ1-1, with D possibly matching TRBD1 (5 bases). V was trimmed by 3 bases and J by 0 bases, leaving 8 bases between them. Germline V gives CDR1 GTSNPN, CDR2 SVGIG (reference sequence). CDR3 length: 13 residues. This chain's CDR3 is CAWSRDLNTEAFF. The DNA for the CDR3 is TGTGCCTGGAGCAGGGATTTGAACACTGAAGCTTTCTTT.

CDR3 sequence: CAWNSRNPNQPQHF. DNA of the CDR3: TGTGCCTGGAACTCCCGGAACCCGAATCAGCCCCAGCATTTT. The V call is TRBV30, the J call TRBJ1-5; D is ambiguous. From germline, CDR1 is GTSNPN and CDR2 SVGIG (reference sequence). Trimming took 4 bases from V and 4 from J, leaving 14 bases between them. The CDR3 contains 14 residues. Combining the CDR3 with reference TRBV30 and TRBJ1-5 gives the whole variable domain SQTIHQWPATLVQPVGSPLSLECTVEGTSNPNLYWYRQAAGRGLQLLFYSVGIGQISSEVPQNLSASRPQDRQFILSSKKLLLSDSGFYLCAWNSRNPNQPQHFGDGTRLSIL.

The chain couples TRBV29-1 to TRBJ1-5, with 9 bases lining up with TRBD1. Per the germline V gene, CDR1 is SQVTM and CDR2 is ANQGSEA. The ends lost 7 bases at V and 4 bases at J; junction bases unmatched: 11. The CDR3 runs 15 residues. CDR3: CSAVTGQGRNQPQHF. The DNA of the CDR3 is TGCAGCGCGGTTACCGGACAGGGGCGAAATCAGCCCCAGCATTTT.